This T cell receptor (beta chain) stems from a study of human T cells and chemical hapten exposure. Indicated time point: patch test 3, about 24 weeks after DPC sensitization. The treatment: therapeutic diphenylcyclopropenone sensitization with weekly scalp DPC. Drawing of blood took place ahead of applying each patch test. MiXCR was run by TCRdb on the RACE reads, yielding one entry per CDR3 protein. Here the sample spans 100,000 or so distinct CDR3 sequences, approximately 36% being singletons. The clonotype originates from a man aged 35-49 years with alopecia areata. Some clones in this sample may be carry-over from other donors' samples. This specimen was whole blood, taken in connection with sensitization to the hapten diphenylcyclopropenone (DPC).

The CDR3 DNA sequence: TGTGCCGCAACCTCGCCGCGGGAGAACACTGAAGCTTTCTTT. This encodes CAATSPRENTEAFF. The J gene is TRBJ1-1, the V gene TRBV6-2 or TRBV6-3; no definite D call. The germline gives CDR1 MNHEY, CDR2 SVGEGT. The CDR3 runs 14 residues. With 11 bases removed from V and 1 base from J, the gap between germline ends came to 17 bases.